A selection of T cell receptor beta chains follows, all from one sample in a study of regulatory T cells in long-lasting Graves disease. TCRdb itself ran the multiplex PCR reads through MiXCR, one entry per CDR3 protein. The sample holds 390,000 or so distinct CDR3 sequences; roughly 25% are singletons and the top ten take about 29%. The specimen comprised peripheral blood mononuclear cells (PBMCs), sampled when the disease was refractory, from a patient treated with antithyroid drugs. These receptors came from a woman between 35 and 50 years old with Graves disease. CDR3s include the opening cysteine and the closing phenylalanine or tryptophan. Each record gives: clone size, J gene, V gene, D gene, CDR3 protein, CDR3 DNA. A D gene is named only where the DNA matches it firmly. Size values are once, few and many counts, or a class for expanded clones, and some rows have none.

- TRBJ1-1 TRBV20-1 - CSASLEYTEAFF TGCAGTGCTAGTCTTGAGTATACTGAAGCTTTCTTT
many TRBJ2-7 TRBV28 - CASSSNSPYEQYF TGTGCCAGCAGTTCAAACAGCCCCTACGAGCAGTACTTC
many TRBJ2-5 TRBV7-9 - CASSLGELIETQYF TGTGCCAGCAGTTTGGGGGAACTGATAGAGACCCAGTACTTC
- TRBJ1-3 TRBV29-1 TRBD1 CSVMTGTGNTIYF TGCAGCGTCATGACAGGGACTGGAAACACCATATATTTT
- TRBJ1-1 TRBV19 - CASSTRDKAFF TGTGCCAGTAGTACGCGGGACAAAGCTTTCTTT
- TRBJ1-4 TRBV28 TRBD1 CASSSGTGAPGTTNEKLFF TGTGCCAGCAGTTCGGGGACAGGGGCACCCGGAACAACTAATGAAAAACTGTTTTTT
few TRBJ2-7 TRBV11-3 TRBD2 CASSQTSGSFVQYF TGTGCCAGCAGCCAAACTAGCGGGAGTTTTGTGCAGTACTTC
- TRBJ2-5 TRBV2 - CASGRRETGETQYF TGTGCCAGCGGACGACGGGAGACGGGAGAGACCCAGTACTTC
- TRBJ2-5 TRBV5-1 - CASSLVGALQETQYF TGCGCCAGCAGCTTGGTGGGCGCGTTGCAAGAGACCCAGTACTTC
many TRBJ1-2 TRBV7-9 - CASSLRTVNYGYTF TGTGCCAGCAGCCTACGGACAGTTAACTATGGCTACACCTTC
many TRBJ1-4 TRBV12-5 - CASGLVRQGLATNEKLFF TGTGCTAGTGGTTTGGTACGTCAGGGGCTTGCAACTAATGAAAAACTGTTTTTT
- TRBJ1-1 TRBV5-1 - CASSLVGGTTEAFF TGCGCCAGCAGCTTGGTCGGGGGAACCACTGAAGCTTTCTTT
many TRBJ1-2 TRBV19 TRBD1 CASSMGGQDPDYGYTF TGTGCCAGTAGTATGGGCGGACAGGACCCTGACTATGGCTACACCTTC
many TRBJ1-1 TRBV19 - CASSMKRGSTEAFF TGTGCCAGTAGTATGAAGAGGGGTTCCACTGAAGCTTTCTTT
many TRBJ2-5 TRBV7-3 - CASSLTRGEETQYF TGTGCCAGCAGCTTAACAAGAGGGGAAGAGACCCAGTACTTC
- TRBJ1-1 TRBV29-1 - CSVEDLMYTEAFF TGCAGCGTTGAAGACCTTATGTATACTGAAGCTTTCTTT
few TRBJ1-5 TRBV11-2 TRBD1 CASSSDRGPSNQPQHF TGTGCCAGCAGCTCGGACAGGGGGCCGAGCAATCAGCCCCAGCATTTT
many TRBJ1-1 TRBV20-1 - CSATGHKNTEAFF TGCAGTGCTACGGGACACAAGAACACTGAAGCTTTCTTT
few TRBJ2-3 TRBV11-2 - CASSLGSDTQYF TGTGCCAGCAGCTTAGGCTCAGATACGCAGTATTTT
few TRBJ1-1 TRBV7-9 TRBD1 CASSLKPDRGGTEAFF TGTGCCAGCAGCTTAAAACCGGACAGGGGAGGTACTGAAGCTTTCTTT
few TRBJ2-7 TRBV7-9 - CASSPEGSPRRAYEQYF TGTGCCAGCAGCCCAGAGGGATCCCCCCGGAGGGCCTACGAGCAGTACTTC
few TRBJ2-1 TRBV18 TRBD2 CASSQLAGMGVF TGTGCCAGCTCACAACTAGCGGGGATGGGTGTCTTC